This T cell receptor (beta chain) was recorded in a study of Ad26.COV2.S vaccination and SARS-CoV-2 variants. V shed 5 bases, J shed 2 bases, and the junction held 10 bases outside the gene matches. The CDR3 extends over 16 amino acids. The germline CDR1 and CDR2 sequences are SNHLY and FYNNEI. The method was immunoSEQ multiplex PCR; TCRdb's version includes in-frame clones alone and lacks a portion of them. The sample records around 250,000 clones, around 88% being singletons. As for treatment: over 15 received Ad26.COV2.S at low or high dose, single or two shots; roughly five received placebo; per-sample allocation not given. Samples came from day 63 after the first vaccine or placebo injection.

This chain links TRBV2 with TRBJ2-3; 7 positions agree with TRBD2. This TCR was recovered from a person between 18 and 60 years old who received the Ad26.COV2.S COVID-19 vaccine or a placebo. The starting material was peripheral blood, obtained in a trial of Ad26.COV2.S vaccine versus placebo. The CDR3 is CASSSWASGTTDTQYF. In DNA, the CDR3 is TGTGCCAGCAGTTCCTGGGCTAGCGGCACCACAGATACGCAGTATTTT.